This T cell receptor (beta chain) is from a study of cytomegalovirus exposure and HLA in healthy donors. The PCR made use of 60 Vbeta and 13 Jbeta primers. Sequenced by immunoSEQ multiplex PCR; TCRdb stores in-frame clones only, minus some. The sample holds just over 150,000 clones; approximately 84% are singletons and the top ten take approximately 2.5%. With 3 bases removed from V and 6 bases from J, the gap between germline ends came to 8 bases. Germline-derived CDR1 and CDR2 are LNHDA and SQIVND (reference sequence). The CDR3 is made up of 12 amino acids. The receptor comes from a woman aged 18-29 years in good health and CMV-seronegative. Input material: PBMCs. The rearrangement uses TRBV19 and TRBJ1-1; TRBD1 might be the D (6 bases). Here the CDR3 reads CASSIRQAEAFF. The CDR3 DNA sequence: TGTGCCAGTAGTATCCGACAGGCTGAAGCTTTCTTT. The full variable domain, rest sourced from reference TRBV19 and TRBJ1-1, is DGGITQSPKYLFRKEGQNVTLSCEQNLNHDAMYWYRQDPGQGLRLIYYSQIVNDFQKGDIAEGYSVSREKKESFPLTVTSAQKNPTAFYLCASSIRQAEAFFGQGTRLTVV.